A single sample is the source of the 15 T cell receptor beta chains below, sequenced in a study of blood T cell repertoires in COVID-19. Libraries were prepared by immunoSEQ multiplex PCR; TCRdb keeps only in-frame clonotypes and omits some of them. The data contain more than 300,000 clones, 91% of them singletons. The material sequenced was peripheral blood. These receptors were collected from a woman between 18 and 29 years old who had recovered from COVID-19.

The chain recombines TRBV5-6 with TRBJ2-7; 10 positions match TRBD2. The CDR3 has 15 residues. The germline gives CDR1 SGHDT, CDR2 YYEEEE. The trim removed 4 bases at V and 4 bases at J, leaving 8 bases unmatched. The CDR3 coding sequence is TGTGCCAGCAGCGGAACCGGGACTAGCGAGTACGAGCAGTACGTC. As protein: CASSGTGTSEYEQYV.

The chain employs TRBV12-3 or TRBV12-4 and TRBJ1-2; D not resolved. This CDR3 region has 13 residues. Trimming left V 4 bases short and J 9 bases short, with 15 bases between. The CDR3 loop reads CASSWSLRRSYTF. CDR3 nucleotides: TGTGCCAGCAGTTGGTCTCTTCGGCGGAGCTACACCTTC.

Turning to this clone: This same CDR3 is encoded by further DNA sequences in the sample. The rearrangement joins TRBV3-1 (or the pseudogene TRBV3-2) to TRBJ1-2; the D gene is possibly TRBD1 (6 bases). In germline, CDR1 is LGHDT, CDR2 YNNKEL (reference sequence). The CDR3 runs to 15 residues. Trimming took 0 bases from V and 3 from J, leaving 11 bases between them. This chain's CDR3 is CASSQDSTGYYGYTF. CDR3 in DNA: TGTGCCAGCAGCCAAGACTCTACAGGGTACTATGGCTACACCTTC.

This chain links TRBV5-6 with TRBJ1-2; D is perhaps TRBD1 (6 bases). The V gene lost 0 bases and the J gene lost 5 bases, with 11 bases spanning the gap. Germline assignment: CDR1 SGHDT and CDR2 YYEEEE. The CDR3 is 14 amino acids. CDR3 amino acids: CASSLVQGKYGYTF. CDR3 DNA sequence: TGTGCCAGCAGCTTGGTTCAGGGGAAGTATGGCTACACCTTC.

This clone has just a few counts. In the same sample, other DNA sequences code for this CDR3. The rearrangement links TRBV20-1 to TRBJ2-1; 7 bases agree with TRBD1. This CDR3 is built from 11 residues. V lost 5 bases and J lost 6; bases outside the gene matches: 1. The germline gives CDR1 DFQATT, CDR2 SNEGSKA (reference sequence). The DNA for the CDR3 is TGCAGTGCTCGACAGGGCAATGAGCAGTTCTTC. Translating gives CSARQGNEQFF.

This clone was seen only once. The J gene is TRBJ1-3, the V gene TRBV19; D is undetermined. There are 15 residues in the CDR3. Germline V CDR1 and CDR2: LNHDA, SQIVND (reference sequence). The germline V and J ends were trimmed by 5 bases and 4 bases, with 15 bases remaining between them. This CDR3 is CASSSTGMRGNTIYF. DNA for the CDR3: TGTGCCAGTAGTTCAACCGGGATGCGGGGAAACACCATATATTTT. Together with reference TRBV19 and TRBJ1-3, the CDR3 gives the full variable domain: DGGITQSPKYLFRKEGQNVTLSCEQNLNHDAMYWYRQDPGQGLRLIYYSQIVNDFQKGDIAEGYSVSREKKESFPLTVTSAQKNPTAFYLCASSSTGMRGNTIYFGEGSWLTVV.

The V and J genes are TRBV19 and TRBJ2-2, with D possibly being TRBD2 (5 bases). CDR1 is LNHDA, CDR2 SQIVND, per germline (reference sequence). The CDR3 is 17 amino acids. V lost 3 bases, J lost 7 bases, and 21 bases lay in between. This CDR3 reads CASSIGADFRSGGELFF. CDR3 nucleotide sequence: TGTGCCAGTAGTATTGGAGCGGACTTCAGAAGCGGCGGGGAGCTGTTTTTT.

J is TRBJ1-1 and V is TRBV11-3; 10 nucleotides align to TRBD1. Germline V gene data show CDR1 as SGHNT and CDR2 as YENEEA. The J segment lost 5 bases and the V segment lost 5 bases, leaving 11 bases of the junction unmatched. CDR3 length equals 16 residues. CDR3 loop: CASSPSTGGMGTEAFF. CDR3 nucleotides: TGTGCCAGCAGCCCGTCGACAGGGGGCATGGGTACTGAAGCTTTCTTT.

The rearrangement links TRBV11-3 to TRBJ1-5; D gene ambiguous. V was trimmed by 5 bases and J by 3 bases, leaving 14 bases between them. The CDR3 covers 15 residues. Looked up from germline, CDR1 is SGHNT and CDR2 is YENEEA. CDR3 sequence reads: CASSPSGGPNQPQHF. The CDR3 bases are TGTGCCAGCAGCCCCTCGGGAGGGCCCAATCAGCCCCAGCATTTT. The full variable domain, with the rest looked up from reference TRBV11-3 and TRBJ1-5, is EAGVVQSPRYKIIEKKQPVAFWCNPISGHNTLYWYLQNLGQGPELLIRYENEEAVDDSQLPKDRFSAERLKGVDSTLKIQPAELGDSAVYLCASSPSGGPNQPQHFGDGTRLSIL.

The chain recombines TRBV11-2 with TRBJ1-1; no reliable D call. Germline CDR1 is SGHAT and CDR2 is FQNNGV. CDR3 size: 15 residues. Trimming removed 4 bases from V and 5 bases from J, with 17 bases in between. The CDR3 region has the DNA TGTGCCAGCAGCTCCCCCCTTGGAGCGGTTACTGAAGCTTTCTTT. Its translation is CASSSPLGAVTEAFF.

The chain is built from TRBV2 and TRBJ2-2; 7 bases align to TRBD1. The CDR3 runs 15 residues. Germline values: CDR1 SNHLY, CDR2 FYNNEI. The V gene end was trimmed by 7 bases and the J gene end by 4 bases; junction bases not matched to a gene: 9. The CDR3 is CASTTGSGTTGELFF. Here the CDR3 DNA reads TGTGCCAGCACGACAGGGTCGGGGACCACCGGGGAGCTGTTTTTT.

The table lists this clone with a few counts. CDR3 DNA: TGTGCCAGCAGCAAGGACAGGGGTATCTCCGGGGAGCTGTTTTTT. It translates to CASSKDRGISGELFF. V gene TRBV6-5 combines with J gene TRBJ2-2; 9 bases fit TRBD1. This CDR3 comprises 15 residues. Germline CDR1 and CDR2: MNHEY and SVGAGI. J gave up 6 bases and V 6 bases, and 8 bases lay outside the gene matches.

The J gene is TRBJ1-2, the V gene TRBV4-2; 10 positions agree with TRBD1. The CDR3 sequence is 15 residues long. The junction had 5 bases not matched to a gene; V was cut back by 3 bases and J by 4 bases. CDR1 LGHNA and CDR2 YNFKEQ come from the germline V gene. The CDR3 DNA follows: TGTGCCAGCAGCCAGGGACAGGGGCCCTCCTATGGCTACACCTTC. Protein product: CASSQGQGPSYGYTF.

The chain uses TRBV30 and TRBJ2-2; D remains unclear. Per the germline V gene, CDR1 is GTSNPN and CDR2 is SVGIG (reference sequence). CDR3 length equals 13 residues. V was pared by 1 base and J by 0 bases, with 3 bases between. Here the CDR3 reads CAWSGANTGELFF. Here the CDR3 DNA reads TGTGCCTGGAGTGGAGCGAACACCGGGGAGCTGTTTTTT.

The V and J genes are TRBV11-3 and TRBJ1-1; perhaps TRBD1 as D (5 bases). Germline lookup yields CDR1 SGHNT and CDR2 YENEEA. The CDR3 is 15 amino acids. Trimming took 3 bases from V and 6 from J, leaving 17 bases between them. The DNA for the CDR3 is TGTGCCAGCAGCTTTCCCTGGGACTCGATCCCTGAAGCTTTCTTT. Encoded protein: CASSFPWDSIPEAFF. Variable domain in full (rest from reference TRBV11-3 and TRBJ1-1): EAGVVQSPRYKIIEKKQPVAFWCNPISGHNTLYWYLQNLGQGPELLIRYENEEAVDDSQLPKDRFSAERLKGVDSTLKIQPAELGDSAVYLCASSFPWDSIPEAFFGQGTRLTVV.